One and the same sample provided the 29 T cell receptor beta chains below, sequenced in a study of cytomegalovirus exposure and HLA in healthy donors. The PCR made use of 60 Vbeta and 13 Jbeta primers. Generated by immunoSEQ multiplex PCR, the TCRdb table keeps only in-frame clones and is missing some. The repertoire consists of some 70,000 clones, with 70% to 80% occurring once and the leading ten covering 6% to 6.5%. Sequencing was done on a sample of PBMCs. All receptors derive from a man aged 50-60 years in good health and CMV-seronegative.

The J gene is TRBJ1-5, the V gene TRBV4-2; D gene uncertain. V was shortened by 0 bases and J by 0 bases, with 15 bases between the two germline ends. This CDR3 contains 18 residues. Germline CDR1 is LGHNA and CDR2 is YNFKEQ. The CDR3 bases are TGTGCCAGCAGCCAAGAATTGCGTACGGTTGTTAGCAATCAGCCCCAGCATTTT. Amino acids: CASSQELRTVVSNQPQHF.

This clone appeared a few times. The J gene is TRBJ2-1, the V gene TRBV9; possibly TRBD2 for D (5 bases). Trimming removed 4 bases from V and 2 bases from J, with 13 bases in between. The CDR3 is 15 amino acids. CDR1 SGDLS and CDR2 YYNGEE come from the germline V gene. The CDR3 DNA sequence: TGTGCCAGCAGCCCTCAGACGGGGACCTACAATGAGCAGTTCTTC. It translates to CASSPQTGTYNEQFF.

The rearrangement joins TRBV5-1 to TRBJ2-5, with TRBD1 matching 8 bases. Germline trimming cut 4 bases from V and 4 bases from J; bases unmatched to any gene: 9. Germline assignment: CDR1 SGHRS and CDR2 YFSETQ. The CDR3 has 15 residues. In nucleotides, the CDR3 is TGCGCCAGCAGCCCAACAGGGGGGATAGGAGAGACCCAGTACTTC. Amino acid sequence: CASSPTGGIGETQYF.

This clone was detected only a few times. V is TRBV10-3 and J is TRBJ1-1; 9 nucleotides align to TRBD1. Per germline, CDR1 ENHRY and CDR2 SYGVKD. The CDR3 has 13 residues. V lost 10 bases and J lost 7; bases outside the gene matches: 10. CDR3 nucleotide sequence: TGTGCCAGCAGGACAGGGGATAATGATGAAGCTTTCTTT. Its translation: CASRTGDNDEAFF.

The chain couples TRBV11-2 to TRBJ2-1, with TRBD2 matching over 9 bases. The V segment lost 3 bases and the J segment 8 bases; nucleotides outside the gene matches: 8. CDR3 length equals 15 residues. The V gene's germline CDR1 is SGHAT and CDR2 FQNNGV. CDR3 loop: CASSLGGRAFDEQFF. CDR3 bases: TGTGCCAGCAGCTTGGGCGGGAGGGCATTCGATGAGCAGTTCTTC.

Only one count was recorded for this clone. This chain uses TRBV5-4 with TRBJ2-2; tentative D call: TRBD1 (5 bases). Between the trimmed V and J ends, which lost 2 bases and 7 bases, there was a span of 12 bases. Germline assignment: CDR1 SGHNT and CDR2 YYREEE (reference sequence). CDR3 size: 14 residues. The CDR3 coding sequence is TGTGCCAGCAGCTTCTCTGGGGCTATCGGGGAGCTGTTTTTT. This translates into CASSFSGAIGELFF.

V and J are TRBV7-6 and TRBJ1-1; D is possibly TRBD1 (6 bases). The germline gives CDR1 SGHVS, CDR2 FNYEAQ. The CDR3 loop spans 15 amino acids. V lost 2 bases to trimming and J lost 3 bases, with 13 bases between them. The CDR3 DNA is TGTGCCAGCAGCTTAATAACAGGGTCAGACACTGAAGCTTTCTTT. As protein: CASSLITGSDTEAFF.

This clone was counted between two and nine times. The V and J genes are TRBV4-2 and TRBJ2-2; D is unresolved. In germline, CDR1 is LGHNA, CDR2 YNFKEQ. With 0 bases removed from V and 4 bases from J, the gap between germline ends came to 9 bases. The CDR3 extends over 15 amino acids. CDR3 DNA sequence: TGTGCCAGCAGCCAAGATTTGCGGTCCACCGGGGAGCTGTTTTTT. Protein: CASSQDLRSTGELFF.

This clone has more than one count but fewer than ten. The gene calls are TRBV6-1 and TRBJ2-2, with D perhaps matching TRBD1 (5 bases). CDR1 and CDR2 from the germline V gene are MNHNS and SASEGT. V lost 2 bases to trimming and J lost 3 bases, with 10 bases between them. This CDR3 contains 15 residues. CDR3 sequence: CASSEFGAHTGELFF. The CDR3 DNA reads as TGTGCCAGCAGTGAATTTGGGGCCCACACCGGGGAGCTGTTTTTT.

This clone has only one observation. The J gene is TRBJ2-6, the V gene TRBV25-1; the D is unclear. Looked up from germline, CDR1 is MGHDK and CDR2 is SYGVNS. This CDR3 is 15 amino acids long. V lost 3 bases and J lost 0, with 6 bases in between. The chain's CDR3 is CASSDISSGANVLTF. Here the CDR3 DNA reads TGTGCCAGCAGTGATATTAGCTCTGGGGCCAACGTCCTGACTTTC.

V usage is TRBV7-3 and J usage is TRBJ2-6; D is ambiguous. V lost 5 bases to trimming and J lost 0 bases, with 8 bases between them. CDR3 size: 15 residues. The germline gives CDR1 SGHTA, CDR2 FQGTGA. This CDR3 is CASSMGPSGANVLTF. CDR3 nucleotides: TGTGCCAGCAGCATGGGCCCCTCTGGGGCCAACGTCCTGACTTTC. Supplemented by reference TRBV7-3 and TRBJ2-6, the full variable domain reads GAGVSQTPSNKVTEKGKYVELRCDPISGHTALYWYRQSLGQGPEFLIYFQGTGAADDSGLPNDRFFAVRPEGSVSTLKIQRTERGDSAVYLCASSMGPSGANVLTFGAGSRLTVL.

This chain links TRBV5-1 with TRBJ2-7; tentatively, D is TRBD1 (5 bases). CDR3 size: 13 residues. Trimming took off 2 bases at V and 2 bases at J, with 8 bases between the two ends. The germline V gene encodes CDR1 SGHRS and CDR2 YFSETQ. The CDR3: CASSFRETYEQYF. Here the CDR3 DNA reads TGCGCCAGCAGCTTCAGGGAAACCTACGAGCAGTACTTC.

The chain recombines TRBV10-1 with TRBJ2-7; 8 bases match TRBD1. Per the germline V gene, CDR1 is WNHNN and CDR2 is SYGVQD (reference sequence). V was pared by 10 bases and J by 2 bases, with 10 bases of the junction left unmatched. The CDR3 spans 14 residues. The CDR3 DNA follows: TGCGCCACCCGAACCGGACAGGGCCCCTACGAGCAGTACTTC. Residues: CATRTGQGPYEQYF.

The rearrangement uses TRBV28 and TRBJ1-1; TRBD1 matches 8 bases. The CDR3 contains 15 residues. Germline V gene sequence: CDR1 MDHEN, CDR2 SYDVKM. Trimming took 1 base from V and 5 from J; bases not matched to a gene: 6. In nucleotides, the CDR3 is TGTGCCAGCAGTTTATATCAGGGGGCTCGTACTGAAGCTTTCTTT. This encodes CASSLYQGARTEAFF.

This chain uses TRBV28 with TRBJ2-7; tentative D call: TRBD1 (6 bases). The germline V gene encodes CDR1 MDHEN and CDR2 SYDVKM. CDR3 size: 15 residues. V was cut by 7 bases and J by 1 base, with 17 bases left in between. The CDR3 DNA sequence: TGTGCCAGCAAGCTAGGGGGAGTAGGGTCCTACGAGCAGTACTTC. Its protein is CASKLGGVGSYEQYF.

The CDR3 here is CASSPTGGMDVNTEAFF. The CDR3, as DNA: TGTGCCAGCTCACCAACAGGGGGGATGGATGTGAACACTGAAGCTTTCTTT. V is TRBV18 and J is TRBJ1-1; 8 nucleotides align to TRBD1. Germline-derived CDR1 and CDR2 are KGHSH and LQKENI. V lost 2 bases to trimming and J lost 0 bases; unmatched junction nucleotides: 8. The CDR3 runs 17 residues.

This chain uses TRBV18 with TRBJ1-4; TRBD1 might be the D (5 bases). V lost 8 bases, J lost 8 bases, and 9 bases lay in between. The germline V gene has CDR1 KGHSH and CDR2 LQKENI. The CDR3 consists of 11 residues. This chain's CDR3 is CASQQGEKLFF. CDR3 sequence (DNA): TGTGCCAGCCAGCAGGGCGAAAAACTGTTTTTT.

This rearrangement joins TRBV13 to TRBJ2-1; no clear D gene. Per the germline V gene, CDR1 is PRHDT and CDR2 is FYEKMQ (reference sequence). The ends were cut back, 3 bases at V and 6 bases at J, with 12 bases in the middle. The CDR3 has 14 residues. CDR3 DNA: TGTGCCAGCAGCTTGGAACAGTACGGCAATGAGCAGTTCTTC. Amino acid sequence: CASSLEQYGNEQFF.

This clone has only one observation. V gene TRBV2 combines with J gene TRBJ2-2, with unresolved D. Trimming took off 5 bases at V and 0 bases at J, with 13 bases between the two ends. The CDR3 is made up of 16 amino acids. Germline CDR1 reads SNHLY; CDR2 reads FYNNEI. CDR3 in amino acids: CASSNLGLANTGELFF. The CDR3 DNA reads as TGTGCCAGCAGTAATCTCGGTCTCGCGAACACCGGGGAGCTGTTTTTT.

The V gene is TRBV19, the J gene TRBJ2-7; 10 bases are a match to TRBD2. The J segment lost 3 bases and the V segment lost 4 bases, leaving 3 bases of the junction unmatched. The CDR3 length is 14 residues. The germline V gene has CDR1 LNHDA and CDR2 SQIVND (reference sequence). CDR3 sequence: CASSTASGGYEQYF. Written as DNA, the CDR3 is TGTGCCAGTAGTACGGCTAGCGGGGGCTACGAGCAGTACTTC.

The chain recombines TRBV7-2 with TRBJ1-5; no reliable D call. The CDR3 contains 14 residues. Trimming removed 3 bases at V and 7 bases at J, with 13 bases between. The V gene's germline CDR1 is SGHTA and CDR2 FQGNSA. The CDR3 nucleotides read TGTGCCAGCAGCTTTGAGAGAAGCATGCAGCCCCAGCATTTT. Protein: CASSFERSMQPQHF.

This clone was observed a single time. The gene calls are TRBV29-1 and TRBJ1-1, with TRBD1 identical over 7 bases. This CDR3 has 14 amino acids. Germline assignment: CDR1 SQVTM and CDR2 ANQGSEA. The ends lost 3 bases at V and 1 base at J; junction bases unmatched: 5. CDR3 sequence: CSVDLQGPNTEAFF. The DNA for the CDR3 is TGCAGCGTTGACCTACAGGGGCCGAACACTGAAGCTTTCTTT. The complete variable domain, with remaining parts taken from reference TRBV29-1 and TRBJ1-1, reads SAVISQKPSRDICQRGTSLTIQCQVDSQVTMMFWYRQQPGQSLTLIATANQGSEATYESGFVIDKFPISRPNLTFSTLTVSNMSPEDSSIYLCSVDLQGPNTEAFFGQGTRLTVV.

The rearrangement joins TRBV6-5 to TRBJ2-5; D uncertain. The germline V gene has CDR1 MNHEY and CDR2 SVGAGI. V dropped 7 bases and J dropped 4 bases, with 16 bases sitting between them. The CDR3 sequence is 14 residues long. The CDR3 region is CASTGPVERETQYF. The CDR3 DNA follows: TGTGCCAGCACCGGTCCCGTCGAGAGAGAGACCCAGTACTTC.

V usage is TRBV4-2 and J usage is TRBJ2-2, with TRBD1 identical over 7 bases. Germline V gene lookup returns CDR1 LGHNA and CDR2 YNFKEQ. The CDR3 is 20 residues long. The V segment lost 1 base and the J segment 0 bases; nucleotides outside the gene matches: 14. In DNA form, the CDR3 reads TGTGCCAGCAGCCAAGTAGGGGGCTTTATGGGGACATCGAACACCGGGGAGCTGTTTTTT. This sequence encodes CASSQVGGFMGTSNTGELFF.

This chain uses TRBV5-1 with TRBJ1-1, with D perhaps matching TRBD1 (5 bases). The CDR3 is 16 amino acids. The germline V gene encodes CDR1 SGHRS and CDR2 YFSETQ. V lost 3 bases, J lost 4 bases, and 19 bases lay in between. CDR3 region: CASSSRSTDVATEAFF. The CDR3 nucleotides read TGCGCCAGCAGCTCCCGATCGACAGACGTGGCCACTGAAGCTTTCTTT. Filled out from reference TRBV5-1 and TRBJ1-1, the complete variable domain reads KAGVTQTPRYLIKTRGQQVTLSCSPISGHRSVSWYQQTPGQGLQFLFEYFSETQRNKGNFPGRFSGRQFSNSRSEMNVSTLELGDSALYLCASSSRSTDVATEAFFGQGTRLTVV.

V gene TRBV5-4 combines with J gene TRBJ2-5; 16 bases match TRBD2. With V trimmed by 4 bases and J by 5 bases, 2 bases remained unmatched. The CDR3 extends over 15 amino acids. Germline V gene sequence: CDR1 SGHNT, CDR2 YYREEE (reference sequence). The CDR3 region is CASSKGLAGGETQYF. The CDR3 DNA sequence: TGTGCCAGCAGCAAGGGACTAGCGGGGGGGGAGACCCAGTACTTC. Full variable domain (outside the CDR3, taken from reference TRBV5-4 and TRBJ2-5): ETGVTQSPTHLIKTRGQQVTLRCSSQSGHNTVSWYQQALGQGPQFIFQYYREEENGRGNFPPRFSGLQFPNYSSELNVNALELDDSALYLCASSKGLAGGETQYFGPGTRLLVL.

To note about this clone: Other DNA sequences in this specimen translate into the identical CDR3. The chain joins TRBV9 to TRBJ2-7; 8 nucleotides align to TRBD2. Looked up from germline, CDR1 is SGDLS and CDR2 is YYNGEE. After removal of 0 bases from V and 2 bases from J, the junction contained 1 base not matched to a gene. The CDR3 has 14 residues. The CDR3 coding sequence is TGTGCCAGCAGCGTAGCAGCGGGAGCCTACGAGCAGTACTTC. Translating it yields CASSVAAGAYEQYF.

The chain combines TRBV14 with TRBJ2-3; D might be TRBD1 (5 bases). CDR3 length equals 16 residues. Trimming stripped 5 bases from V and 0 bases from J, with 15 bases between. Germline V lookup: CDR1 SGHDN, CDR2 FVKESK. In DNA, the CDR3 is TGTGCCAGCAGCTCGACAGACCCTTCGAGCACAGATACGCAGTATTTT. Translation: CASSSTDPSSTDTQYF.

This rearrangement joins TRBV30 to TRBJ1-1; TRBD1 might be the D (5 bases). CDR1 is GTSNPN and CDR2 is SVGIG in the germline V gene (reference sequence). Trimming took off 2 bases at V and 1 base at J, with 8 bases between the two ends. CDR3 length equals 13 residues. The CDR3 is CAWSTDRNTEAFF. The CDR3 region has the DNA TGTGCCTGGAGTACCGACAGGAACACTGAAGCTTTCTTT.